Presented here are 25 T cell receptor beta chains from one specimen sequenced in a study of CD8+ T cells in alopecia areata. Sequencing relied on a cDNA template that was reverse transcribed from extracted RNA. Using immunoSEQ multiplex PCR, the repertoire was profiled, and TCRdb retains in-frame clones only, with some absent. The data show 200,000 or so clones, roughly 50% seen once. The sequenced material came from CD8+ T cells sorted from blood. All receptors come from a human donor in good health.

This sequence joins TRBV13 and TRBJ1-1; D remains ambiguous. V gave up 4 bases and J gave up 0 bases, with 6 bases separating them. The CDR3 extends over 13 amino acids. Germline V gives CDR1 PRHDT, CDR2 FYEKMQ (reference sequence). CDR3 sequence: CASSSKMNTEAFF. CDR3 coding DNA: TGTGCCAGCAGCTCGAAGATGAACACTGAAGCTTTCTTT.

The V gene is TRBV4-2, the J gene TRBJ2-1, with D perhaps matching TRBD2 (6 bases). In germline, CDR1 is LGHNA, CDR2 YNFKEQ. The CDR3 is 16 amino acids. Trimming pared 0 bases from V and 1 base from J, leaving 10 bases between. In nucleotides, the CDR3 is TGTGCCAGCAGCCAAGATTGGGGGGTGTCCTACAATGAGCAGTTCTTC. It specifies CASSQDWGVSYNEQFF.

This chain connects TRBV9 to TRBJ2-5; D is perhaps TRBD1 (5 bases). The germline V gene encodes CDR1 SGDLS and CDR2 YYNGEE. V lost 3 bases and J 10 bases, leaving 10 bases between the germline ends. The CDR3 loop spans 11 amino acids. The CDR3 DNA reads TGTGCCAGCAGCGGTGACAGTCGCCAGTACTTC. This sequence encodes CASSGDSRQYF.

This clone turned up a few times. The rearrangement joins TRBV5-5 to TRBJ1-5, with a weak D call TRBD1 (6 bases). With 0 bases removed from V and 7 bases from J, the gap between germline ends came to 11 bases. The CDR3 loop spans 14 amino acids. In germline, CDR1 is SGHKS, CDR2 YYEKEE (reference sequence). This CDR3 is CASSLEAGTQPQHF. In DNA form, the CDR3 reads TGTGCCAGCAGCTTGGAGGCAGGGACACAGCCCCAGCATTTT.

V and J are TRBV7-9 and TRBJ1-1, with a weak D call TRBD1 (5 bases). The CDR3 runs to 14 residues. Looked up from germline, CDR1 is SEHNR and CDR2 is FQNEAQ (reference sequence). Trimming took off 0 bases at V and 4 bases at J, with 9 bases between the two ends. In DNA form, the CDR3 reads TGTGCCAGCAGCTTAGCGACGGGGCCCACTGAAGCTTTCTTT. Residues: CASSLATGPTEAFF.

This CDR3 reads CASSESTASGDAFF. CDR3 bases: TGTGCCAGCAGTGAGTCGACGGCATCTGGAGACGCTTTCTTT. This chain links TRBV25-1 with TRBJ1-1; D unresolved. The CDR3 extends over 14 amino acids. Trimming took 3 bases from V and 11 from J, leaving 19 bases between them. Germline assignment: CDR1 MGHDK and CDR2 SYGVNS.

This clone has only one observation. The gene calls are TRBV30 and TRBJ1-6; D unresolved. Trimming cost V 4 bases and J 7 bases, with 8 bases left between them. This CDR3 spans 12 amino acids. Germline loops: CDR1 GTSNPN, CDR2 SVGIG (reference sequence). The CDR3 spells CAWTAGNSPLHF. For the CDR3, the DNA is TGTGCCTGGACCGCGGGAAATTCACCCCTCCACTTT.

Concerning this clone itself: Other nucleotide sequences from this sample produce the same CDR3. The chain joins TRBV27 to TRBJ1-5, with D possibly being TRBD1 (5 bases). The CDR3 totals 15 residues. Germline assignment: CDR1 MNHEY and CDR2 SMNVEV (reference sequence). V shed 3 bases and J shed 0 bases, with 9 bases lying between them. CDR3 protein: CASSLSGYSNQPQHF. CDR3 bases: TGTGCCAGCAGTTTGTCAGGGTATAGCAATCAGCCCCAGCATTTT.

The CDR3 nucleotides are TGTGCCATCTCCTGGACTAGCGGGGGAGGCACAGATACGCAGTATTTT. Translated: CAISWTSGGGTDTQYF. V and J are TRBV7-2 and TRBJ2-3; the match to TRBD2 covers 13 bases. Germline CDR1 reads SGHTA; CDR2 reads FQGNSA. V shed 10 bases and J 1 base; nucleotides not matched to a gene: 8. CDR3 length: 16 residues.

This clone has just a few counts. The chain has TRBV11-2 and TRBJ2-5; D remains unclear. Trimming shortened V by 4 bases and J by 5 bases, and 14 bases separated the two germline ends. The CDR3 length is 14 residues. The germline V gene encodes CDR1 SGHAT and CDR2 FQNNGV. The CDR3 protein is CASSSWAEKETQYF. The CDR3 DNA is TGTGCCAGCAGCTCGTGGGCTGAGAAGGAGACCCAGTACTTC.

The chain combines TRBV2 with TRBJ2-7, with TRBD1 identical over 10 bases. After removal of 11 bases from V and 0 bases from J, the junction contained 16 bases not matched to a gene. This CDR3 contains 17 residues. CDR1 SNHLY and CDR2 FYNNEI come from the germline V gene. For the CDR3, the DNA is TGTGCCGGGGGGGGACAGGGGACCTTCGGGAGCTCCTACGAGCAGTACTTC. It codes for CAGGGQGTFGSSYEQYF. Drawing the rest from reference TRBV2 and TRBJ2-7, the complete variable domain is EPEVTQTPSHQVTQMGQEVILRCVPISNHLYFYWYRQILGQKVEFLVSFYNNEISEKSEIFDDQFSVERPDGSNFTLKIRSTKLEDSAMYFCAGGGQGTFGSSYEQYFGPGTRLTVT.

The CDR3 region is CATSRDHGGSYEQYF. The CDR3 DNA reads TGTGCCACCAGCAGAGATCACGGGGGCTCCTACGAGCAGTACTTC. The chain carries TRBV15 and TRBJ2-7, with a tentative D call TRBD2 (6 bases). Germline CDR1 is LNHNV and CDR2 is YYDKDF (reference sequence). V lost 0 bases to trimming and J lost 0 bases, with 9 bases between them. The CDR3 has 15 amino acids.

CDR3 sequence reads: CASSSRQGTSNQPQHF. CDR3 coding DNA: TGTGCCAGCAGTTCTCGACAGGGTACTAGCAATCAGCCCCAGCATTTT. This rearrangement joins TRBV27 to TRBJ1-5; the match to TRBD1 covers 7 bases. Germline CDR1 reads MNHEY; CDR2 reads SMNVEV (reference sequence). With V trimmed by 4 bases and J by 0 bases, 6 bases remained unmatched. This CDR3 comprises 16 residues.

The chain has TRBV25-1 and TRBJ1-4, with 7 bases lining up with TRBD1. The germline V gene encodes CDR1 MGHDK and CDR2 SYGVNS. Germline trimming cut 4 bases from V and 5 bases from J; bases unmatched to any gene: 7. The CDR3 length is 15 residues. This chain's CDR3 is CASSGRGQQNEKLFF. CDR3 nucleotides: TGTGCCAGCAGTGGGCGGGGACAGCAAAATGAAAAACTGTTTTTT.

This clone was detected only a few times. The V and J genes are TRBV2 and TRBJ2-3, with D possibly being TRBD1 (5 bases). Germline V gene lookup returns CDR1 SNHLY and CDR2 FYNNEI. The CDR3 consists of 14 residues. The V end was cut by 2 bases, the J end by 5 bases, with 11 bases between. CDR3 sequence reads: CASSERTNGDTQYF. DNA of the CDR3: TGTGCCAGCAGTGAACGGACAAATGGAGATACGCAGTATTTT. The complete variable domain, with remaining parts taken from reference TRBV2 and TRBJ2-3, reads EPEVTQTPSHQVTQMGQEVILRCVPISNHLYFYWYRQILGQKVEFLVSFYNNEISEKSEIFDDQFSVERPDGSNFTLKIRSTKLEDSAMYFCASSERTNGDTQYFGPGTRLTVL.

This clone was counted only a few times. The V and J genes are TRBV7-9 and TRBJ2-7; no clear D gene. Germline V gene lookup returns CDR1 SEHNR and CDR2 FQNEAQ (reference sequence). The length of the CDR3 is 13 residues. Trimming left V 0 bases short and J 6 bases short, with 9 bases between. This chain's CDR3 is CASSLAPGVEQYF. DNA for the CDR3: TGTGCCAGCAGCTTAGCGCCTGGGGTCGAGCAGTACTTC.

The chain's CDR3 is CASSPTARYEQYF. CDR3 nucleotide sequence: TGTGCCAGCAGCCCGACGGCCCGTTACGAGCAGTACTTC. The chain uses TRBV6-6 and TRBJ2-7; unclear D gene. V shed 6 bases and J shed 4 bases, with 13 bases lying between them. This CDR3 spans 13 amino acids. From germline, CDR1 is MNHNY and CDR2 SVGAGI (reference sequence).

The V gene is TRBV29-1, the J gene TRBJ2-1; no clear D. CDR3 length equals 12 residues. The V and J ends lost 2 bases and 5 bases respectively, with 7 bases between them. Germline V lookup: CDR1 SQVTM, CDR2 ANQGSEA. The CDR3: CSVEIRDNEQFF. CDR3 nucleotide sequence: TGCAGCGTTGAAATCAGAGACAATGAGCAGTTCTTC.

The sample holds a few counts of this clone. The germline gene is not matched at one end of the junction; a read error may be the cause. The rearrangement joins TRBV4-1 to TRBJ1-5; D remains unclear. Germline CDR1 MGHRA, CDR2 YSYEKL. The CDR3 length is 13 residues. The CDR3 DNA follows: TGCGCCAGCAGCCAGACGCCGGGCCTCGTAACGAATTTT. Translating gives CASSQTPGLVTNF.

Turning to this clone: Different DNA sequences within this sample yield the same CDR3. The genes are TRBV4-1 and TRBJ2-7, with no clear D. Germline V gene sequence: CDR1 MGHRA, CDR2 YSYEKL. The CDR3 is made up of 12 amino acids. V was cut by 1 base and J by 4 bases, with 5 bases left in between. Written as DNA, the CDR3 is TGCGCCAGCAGCCAAGCCGGGTACGAGCAGTACTTC. This codes for CASSQAGYEQYF.

This clone was observed a handful of times. The chain employs TRBV19 and TRBJ2-5; D is uncertain. Between the trimmed V and J ends, which lost 6 bases and 0 bases, there was a span of 14 bases. From germline, CDR1 is LNHDA and CDR2 SQIVND (reference sequence). CDR3 length: 15 residues. The CDR3 sequence: CASSHRSIYQETQYF. The CDR3 region has the DNA TGTGCCAGTAGCCACCGATCCATATACCAAGAGACCCAGTACTTC.

This chain uses TRBV1 with TRBJ2-2; the table's D call, TRBD2, has no DNA check behind it. TRBV1 is reported as a pseudogene. The CDR3 covers 18 residues. This chain's CDR3 is CTSSQVVSGGFAPGELFF. The DNA for the CDR3 is TGCACCAGCAGCCAAGTTGTTAGCGGGGGGTTCGCTCCCGGGGAGCTGTTTTTT.

Comment on this clone: This CDR3 is also generated by other DNA sequences in the sample. The rearrangement links TRBV29-1 to TRBJ1-1; weak D call: TRBD1 (5 bases). Trimming stripped 6 bases from V and 5 bases from J, with 7 bases between. The CDR3 has 10 amino acids. Germline V gene sequence: CDR1 SQVTM, CDR2 ANQGSEA. In DNA form, the CDR3 reads TGCAGCGTCCAGGGTACTGAAGCTTTCTTT. This translates into CSVQGTEAFF.

This chain links TRBV7-8 with TRBJ2-3; 7 bases are a match to TRBD2. The V and J ends lost 1 base and 8 bases, in that order; junction bases with no gene match: 12. CDR1 SGHVS and CDR2 FQNEAQ come from the germline V gene. This CDR3 has 16 amino acids. The chain's CDR3 is CASSLGLAGPPGTQYF. The CDR3 DNA reads TGTGCCAGCAGCTTAGGACTAGCAGGACCCCCGGGTACGCAGTATTTT. The whole variable domain, remainder taken from reference TRBV7-8 and TRBJ2-3, is GAGVSQSPRYKVAKRGQDVALRCDPISGHVSLFWYQQALGQGPEFLTYFQNEAQLDKSGLPSDRFFAERPEGSVSTLKIQRTQQEDSAVYLCASSLGLAGPPGTQYFGPGTRLTVL.

The chain links TRBV13 to TRBJ2-7, with 8 bases fitting TRBD1. The CDR3 covers 15 residues. Germline assignment: CDR1 PRHDT and CDR2 FYEKMQ (reference sequence). J was trimmed by 4 bases and V by 5 bases; bases with no gene match: 10. CDR3 loop: CASSANRGANYEQYF. The CDR3 nucleotides read TGTGCCAGCAGCGCCAACAGGGGGGCAAATTACGAGCAGTACTTC.